This section outlines one TCR beta chain sequence together with its context. This entry belongs to a study of blood T cell repertoires in COVID-19. V was clipped by 3 bases and J by 5 bases; unmatched bases: 8. In germline, CDR1 is SGDLS, CDR2 YYNGEE. This CDR3 region has 14 residues. Here immunoSEQ multiplex PCR was the method, and the copy in TCRdb shows in-frame clones only, minus some. The table lists 130,000 to 150,000 clones, around 80% of them singletons. The V and J genes are TRBV9 and TRBJ2-7; 7 positions match TRBD2. The clonotype originates from a man aged 55 to 70 with acute or convalescent COVID-19. Sequencing used peripheral blood. For the CDR3, the DNA is TGTGCCAGCAGCGGAGGACTAGACGCTCACGAGCAGTACTTC. This translates into CASSGGLDAHEQYF.